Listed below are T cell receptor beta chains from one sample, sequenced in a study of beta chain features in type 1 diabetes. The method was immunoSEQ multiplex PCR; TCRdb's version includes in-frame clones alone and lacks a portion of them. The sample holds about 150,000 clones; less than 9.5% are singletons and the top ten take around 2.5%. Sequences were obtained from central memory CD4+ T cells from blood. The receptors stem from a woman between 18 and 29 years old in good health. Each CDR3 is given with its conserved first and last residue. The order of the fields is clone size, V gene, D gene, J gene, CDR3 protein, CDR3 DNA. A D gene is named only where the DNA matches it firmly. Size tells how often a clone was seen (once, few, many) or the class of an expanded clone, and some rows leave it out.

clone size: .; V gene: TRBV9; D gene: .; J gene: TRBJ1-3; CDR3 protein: CASSPPLGRASSGNTIYF; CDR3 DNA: TGTGCCAGCAGCCCCCCCCTGGGCAGGGCGAGCTCTGGAAACACCATATATTTT
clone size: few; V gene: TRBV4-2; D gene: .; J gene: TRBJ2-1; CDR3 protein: CASSQQDFSSYNEQFF; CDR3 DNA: TGTGCCAGCAGCCAACAGGACTTCTCCTCCTACAATGAGCAGTTCTTC
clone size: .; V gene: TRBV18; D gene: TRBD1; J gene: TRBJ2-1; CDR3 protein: CASSPTGVRSNEQFF; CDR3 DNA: TGTGCCAGCTCACCAACAGGGGTCCGGTCCAATGAGCAGTTCTTC
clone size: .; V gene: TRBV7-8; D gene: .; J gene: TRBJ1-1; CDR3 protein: CASSFSGTNTEAFF; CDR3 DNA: TGTGCCAGCAGCTTCAGCGGGACGAACACTGAAGCTTTCTTT
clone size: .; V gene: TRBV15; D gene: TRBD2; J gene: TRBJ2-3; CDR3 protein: CATSTRVGTSGTDTQYF; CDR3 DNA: TGTGCCACCAGCACCCGGGTGGGGACTAGCGGCACAGATACGCAGTATTTT
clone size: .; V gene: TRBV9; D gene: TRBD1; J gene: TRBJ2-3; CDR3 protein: CASRGRGQDTQYF; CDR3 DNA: TGTGCCAGCAGGGGCAGGGGGCAAGATACGCAGTATTTT
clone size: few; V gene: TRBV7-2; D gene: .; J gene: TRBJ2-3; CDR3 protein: CASSWKSGTSTDTQYF; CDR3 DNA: TGTGCCAGCAGCTGGAAGAGCGGAACTAGCACAGATACGCAGTATTTT
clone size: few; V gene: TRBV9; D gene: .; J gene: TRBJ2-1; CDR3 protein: CASSVAGYNEQFF; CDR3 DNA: TGTGCCAGCAGCGTCGCCGGCTACAATGAGCAGTTCTTC
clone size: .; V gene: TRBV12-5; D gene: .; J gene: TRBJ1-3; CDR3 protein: CASGSQGSGNTIYF; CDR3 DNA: TGTGCTAGTGGCTCGCAGGGGTCTGGAAACACCATATATTTT
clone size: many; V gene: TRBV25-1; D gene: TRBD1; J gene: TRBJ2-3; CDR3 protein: CASSEGQGARDTQYF; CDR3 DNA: TGTGCCAGCAGTGAAGGGCAGGGGGCTCGAGATACGCAGTATTTT
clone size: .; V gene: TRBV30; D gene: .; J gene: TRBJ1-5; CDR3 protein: CAWSSTGQPQHF; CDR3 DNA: TGTGCCTGGAGTTCTACCGGTCAGCCCCAGCATTTT
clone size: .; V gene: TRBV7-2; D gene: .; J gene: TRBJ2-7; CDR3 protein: CASSLRLTYEQYF; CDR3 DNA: TGTGCCAGCAGCCTCCGACTAACCTACGAGCAGTACTTC
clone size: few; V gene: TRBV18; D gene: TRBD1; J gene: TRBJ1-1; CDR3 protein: CASSPRGQDTEAFF; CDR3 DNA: TGTGCCAGCTCACCGAGGGGGCAGGACACTGAAGCTTTCTTT
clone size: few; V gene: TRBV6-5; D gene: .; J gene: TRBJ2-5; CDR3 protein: CASRHSGRGGVTQYF; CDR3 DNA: TGTGCCAGCAGGCACTCGGGACGGGGAGGTGTTACCCAGTACTTC
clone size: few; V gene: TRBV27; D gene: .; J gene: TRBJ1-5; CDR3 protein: CASSSAGSHQPQHF; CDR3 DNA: TGTGCCAGCAGTTCGGCGGGGAGTCATCAGCCCCAGCATTTT
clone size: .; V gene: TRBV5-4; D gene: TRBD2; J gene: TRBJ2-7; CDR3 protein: CASSLRTSGSYEQYF; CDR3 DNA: TGTGCCAGCAGCTTAAGGACTAGCGGGAGTTACGAGCAGTACTTC
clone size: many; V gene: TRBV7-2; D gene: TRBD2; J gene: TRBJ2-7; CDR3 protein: CASSYSPGLAYEQYF; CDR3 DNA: TGTGCCAGCAGCTACTCCCCGGGACTAGCCTACGAGCAGTACTTC
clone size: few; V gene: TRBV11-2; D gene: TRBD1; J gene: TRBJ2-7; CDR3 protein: CASRQPGQIAYEQYF; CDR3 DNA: TGTGCCAGCAGGCAACCGGGACAGATCGCCTACGAGCAGTACTTC
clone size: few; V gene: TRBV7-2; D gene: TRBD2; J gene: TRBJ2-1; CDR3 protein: CASSFRASGDNEQFF; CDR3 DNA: TGTGCCAGCAGCTTCAGGGCTAGCGGGGACAATGAGCAGTTCTTC
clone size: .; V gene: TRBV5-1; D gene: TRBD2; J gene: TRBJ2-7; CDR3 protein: CASSQSRTSTYEQYF; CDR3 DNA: TGCGCCAGCAGCCAAAGTAGGACTAGTACCTACGAGCAGTACTTC
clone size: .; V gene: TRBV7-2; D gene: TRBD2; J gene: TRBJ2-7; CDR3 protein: CASSLGTSGNEQYF; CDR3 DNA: TGTGCCAGCAGCCTCGGGACTAGCGGGAACGAGCAGTACTTC
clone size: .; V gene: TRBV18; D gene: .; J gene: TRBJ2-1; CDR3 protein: CASSPWKEDEQFF; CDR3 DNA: TGTGCCAGCTCACCATGGAAGGAGGATGAGCAGTTCTTC
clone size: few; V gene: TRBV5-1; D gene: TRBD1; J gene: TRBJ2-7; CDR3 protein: CASSSDRAQYEQYF; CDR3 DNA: TGCGCCAGCAGCTCCGACAGGGCGCAATACGAGCAGTACTTC
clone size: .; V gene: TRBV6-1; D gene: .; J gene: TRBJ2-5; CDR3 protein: CASSELETQYF; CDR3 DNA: TGTGCCAGCAGTGAACTAGAGACCCAGTACTTC
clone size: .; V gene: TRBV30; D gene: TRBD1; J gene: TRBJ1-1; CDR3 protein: CAWVPGQYYTEAFF; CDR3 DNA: TGTGCCTGGGTCCCGGGACAGTATTACACTGAAGCTTTCTTT
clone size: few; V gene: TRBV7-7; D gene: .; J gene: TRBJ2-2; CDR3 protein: CASSLISSGELFF; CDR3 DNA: TGTGCTAGCAGCCTAATTAGCAGCGGGGAGCTGTTTTTT
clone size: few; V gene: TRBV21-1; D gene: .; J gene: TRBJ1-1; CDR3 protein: CASSSRGRVGDEAFF; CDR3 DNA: TGTGCCAGCAGCTCCCGTGGGAGGGTGGGGGATGAAGCTTTCTTT
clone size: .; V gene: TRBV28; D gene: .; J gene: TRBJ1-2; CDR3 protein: CASQIEGGYTF; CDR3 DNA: TGTGCCAGCCAAATCGAGGGCGGCTACACCTTC
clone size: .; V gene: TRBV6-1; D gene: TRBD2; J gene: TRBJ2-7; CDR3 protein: CASSETLLAGAGEQYF; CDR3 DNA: TGTGCCAGCAGTGAAACCCTCCTAGCGGGAGCCGGCGAGCAGTACTTC
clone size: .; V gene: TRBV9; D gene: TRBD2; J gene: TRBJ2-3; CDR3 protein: CASSSLAGERIDTQYF; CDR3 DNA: TGTGCCAGCAGCTCCCTAGCGGGAGAGAGGATAGATACGCAGTATTTT
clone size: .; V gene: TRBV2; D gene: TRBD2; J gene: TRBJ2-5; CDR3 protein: CASRPGGQETQYF; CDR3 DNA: TGTGCCAGCAGGCCGGGGGGCCAAGAGACCCAGTACTTC
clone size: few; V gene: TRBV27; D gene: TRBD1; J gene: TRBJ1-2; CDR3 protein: CASSSTPRTGNGYTF; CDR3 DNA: TGTGCCAGCAGTTCAACCCCCCGGACAGGGAATGGCTACACCTTC
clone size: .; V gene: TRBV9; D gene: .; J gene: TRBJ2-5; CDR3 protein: CASSLASGRQETQYF; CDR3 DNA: TGTGCCAGCAGTTTAGCGTCTGGGCGACAAGAGACCCAGTACTTC
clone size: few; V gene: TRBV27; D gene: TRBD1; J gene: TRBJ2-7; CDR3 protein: CASSPGQDLYEQYF; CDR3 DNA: TGTGCCAGCAGTCCCGGACAGGACCTTTACGAGCAGTACTTC
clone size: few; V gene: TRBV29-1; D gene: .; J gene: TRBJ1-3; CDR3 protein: CSVQPALRNTIYF; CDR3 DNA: TGCAGCGTTCAGCCAGCCCTGAGGAACACCATATATTTT